This TCR beta chain is drawn from a study of CD8 T cells in ankylosing spondylitis. The CDR3 has 13 residues. V was cut by 0 bases and J by 0 bases, with 3 bases left in between. The V gene's germline CDR1 is DFQATT and CDR2 SNEGSKA (reference sequence). General study results and limits: Seemingly characteristic of ankylosing spondylitis blood was a TCR beta motif consisting of about 8 highly homologous variants.

The TCR beta libraries were generated through quantitative 5'-RACE incorporating molecular barcodes. TCRdb independently ran MiXCR on the 5' RACE reads; one entry per CDR3 protein. The sample carries roughly 370,000 distinct CDR3 sequences, about 20% recorded once. This clonotype has just a few counts. Its antigen is not known. The clonotype was recovered from a male donor with ankylosing spondylitis. V usage is TRBV20-1 and J usage is TRBJ1-3; D unclear. Sequenced sample: blood, either unsorted or a sorted T cell fraction (not recorded which). The CDR3 reads CSARDFSGNTIYF. The CDR3 DNA reads as TGCAGTGCTAGAGATTTCTCTGGAAACACCATATATTTT.